These T cell receptor beta chains were read from a single sample in a study of regulatory T cells in long-lasting Graves disease. TCRdb reanalysed the multiplex PCR reads using MiXCR and keeps one entry per CDR3 protein. The sample has about 350,000 distinct CDR3 sequences; 16% are singletons. The same specimen was also included in a second study, on T cells in Graves' hyperthyroidism and ophthalmopathy.

The material sequenced was peripheral blood mononuclear cells (PBMCs), taken at new diagnosis, from a patient treated with antithyroid drugs. The receptors were sampled from a man aged 35-49 years with Graves disease. Each CDR3 is given with its conserved first and last residue. The D gene is left open where the match is weak. Clone size is given for some rows only: seen once, a few or many times, or a class if the clone is expanded.

D	size	V	J	DNA	CDR3
TRBD2	few	TRBV7-3	TRBJ2-3	TGTGCCAGCAGCCTAGCGGGGGACTTTTTTACGCAGTATTTT	CASSLAGDFFTQYF
TRBD1	many	TRBV18	TRBJ1-1	TGTGCCAGCTCACCAGGGACAGGGATGGCTTTCTTT	CASSPGTGMAFF
NA	few	TRBV9	TRBJ2-6	TGTGCCAGCAGCACTGGGGCCAACGTCCTGACTTTC	CASSTGANVLTF
NA	many	TRBV30	TRBJ2-2	TGTGCCTGGAGTGGAGGCAGGGTTTATGCCGGGGAGCTGTTTTTT	CAWSGGRVYAGELFF
NA	few	TRBV5-1	TRBJ2-1	TGCGCCAGCAGCTCGGACTCGCCATACAATGAGCAGTTCTTC	CASSSDSPYNEQFF
NA	many	TRBV7-3	TRBJ2-4	TGTGCCAGCAGCTCGGGCCGGGGAGCCAAAAACATTCAGTACTTC	CASSSGRGAKNIQYF
TRBD2	many	TRBV5-1	TRBJ2-5	TGCGCCAGCAGCCCGGGACTAGCTAGTGTGGAGACCCAGTACTTC	CASSPGLASVETQYF
TRBD2	NA	TRBV9	TRBJ2-2	TGTGCCAGCAGCGTAAGCCTAGCGGGGGGGCCTTTGGACACCGGGGAGCTGTTTTTT	CASSVSLAGGPLDTGELFF
TRBD2	many	TRBV5-1	TRBJ2-7	TGTGCCAGCAGCTTAACGGGGGGGACCTACGAGCAGTACTTC	CASSLTGGTYEQYF
NA	NA	TRBV7-3	TRBJ2-2	TGTGCCAGCAGCTTAAGTGCTCAGGGGCCGAACACCGGGGAGCTGTTTTTT	CASSLSAQGPNTGELFF
TRBD2	few	TRBV13	TRBJ2-5	TGTGCCAGCAGCTTATTTTTTACGGGGGGAACACAAGAGACCCAGTACTTC	CASSLFFTGGTQETQYF
NA	NA	TRBV20-1	TRBJ2-2	TGCAGTGCTAGAGTCTCGGAGGGGACCGGGGAGCTGTTTTTT	CSARVSEGTGELFF
NA	many	TRBV2	TRBJ2-5	TGTGCCAGCAGTGAAAGGCTGAAAGAGACCCAGTACTTC	CASSERLKETQYF
NA	NA	TRBV19	TRBJ2-5	TGTGCCAGTAGTGAGGAAGGCAGGGGGGAACTTCGGGACCAAGAGACCCAGTACTTC	CASSEEGRGELRDQETQYF
TRBD2	many	TRBV20-1	TRBJ2-5	TGCAGCGCGGGGGGGGGACAGGAGACCCAGTACTTC	CSAGGGQETQYF
NA	few	TRBV10-3	TRBJ1-3	TGTGCCATCACCCAAGAGATCTCTGGAAACACCATATATTTT	CAITQEISGNTIYF
NA	many	TRBV28	TRBJ1-5	TGTGCCAGCAGTTCCGGACGGAAGGGGGGCAATCAGCCCCAGCATTTT	CASSSGRKGGNQPQHF
NA	few	TRBV9	TRBJ2-2	TGTGCCAGCAGGACAGGTACAAACACCGGGGAGCTGTTTTTT	CASRTGTNTGELFF
NA	NA	TRBV5-4	TRBJ1-2	TGTGCCAGCAGCTTGGCGGCGGGGGGCTACACCTTC	CASSLAAGGYTF
NA	few	TRBV5-1	TRBJ1-1	TGCGCCAGCAGCTTGGGGGGTCTGATGGGTGAAGCTTTCTTT	CASSLGGLMGEAFF